Sequencing of this T cell receptor (beta chain) was carried out in a study of T cell responses to AZD1222 COVID-19 vaccine. Study observations and caveats: Spike-specific TCR repertoires showed rising breadth and depth after two AZD1222 doses. Baseline seropositivity occurred in only 5 to 7 AZD1222 recipients. Donors, mostly white British, included more females; clonal diversity was possibly underestimated. Nearly half of unique spike-specific TCRs reportedly avoided B.1.351 and B.1.1.7 mutated regions.

Assay used: immunoSEQ multiplex PCR; TCRdb lists only in-frame clones, some missing. In the table there are around 91,000 clones, over 75% of which are singletons. In this sample, this clone turned up once. The antigen is not known. CDR3 length: 17 amino acids. V dropped 4 bases and J dropped 0 bases, with 14 bases sitting between them. Specimen: peripheral blood, collected on day 0 of AZD1222 vaccination. V and J are TRBV5-3 and TRBJ1-6; possible D gene TRBD1, 5 bases. TRBV5-3 is placed among ORFs of uncertain function. The clonotype comes from an adult in good health. The CDR3 reads CARSKTASSSYNSPLHF. CDR3 nucleotide sequence: TGTGCCAGAAGCAAGACAGCGTCGAGCTCCTATAATTCACCCCTCCACTTT.